This T cell receptor (beta chain) was sequenced for a study of T cells after yellow fever vaccination. With 5 bases clipped from V and 8 bases from J, the junction kept 6 bases outside the gene matches. The CDR3 consists of 14 residues. Each CDR3 protein is one row after TCRdb ran MiXCR on the 5' RACE reads. The data hold approximately 600,000 distinct CDR3 sequences, with around 12% observed a single time. The V call is TRBV12-3 or TRBV12-4, the J call TRBJ2-3; 11 nucleotides agree with TRBD2. The clonotype was recovered from a man aged 30 to 39 who received the YFV17D yellow fever vaccine. The starting material was PBMCs, obtained on the day of the yellow fever booster vaccination. DNA of the CDR3: TGTGCCAGCAGTACTCTAGCGGGAGGAGCTACGCAGTATTTT. It codes for CASSTLAGGATQYF.